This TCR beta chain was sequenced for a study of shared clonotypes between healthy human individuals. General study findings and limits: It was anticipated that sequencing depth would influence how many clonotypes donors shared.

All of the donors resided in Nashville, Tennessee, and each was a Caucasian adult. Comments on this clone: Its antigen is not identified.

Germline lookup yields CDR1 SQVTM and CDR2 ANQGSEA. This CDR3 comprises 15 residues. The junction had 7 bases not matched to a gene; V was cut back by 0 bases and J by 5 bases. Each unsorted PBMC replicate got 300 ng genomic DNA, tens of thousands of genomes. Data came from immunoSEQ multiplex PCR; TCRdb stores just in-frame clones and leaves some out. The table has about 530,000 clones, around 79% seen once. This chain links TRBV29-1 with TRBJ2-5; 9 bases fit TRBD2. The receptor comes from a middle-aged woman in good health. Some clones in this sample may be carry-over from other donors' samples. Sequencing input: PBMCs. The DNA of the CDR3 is TGCAGCGTTGAAGATCGGGCGGGAGGGCCTGAGACCCAGTACTTC. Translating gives CSVEDRAGGPETQYF.